This T cell receptor beta chain was sequenced for a study of blood T cells in healthy people across ages. PCR was performed a second time for about 7 to 12 cycles using a sample-barcoded 5' primer and a J-beta primer mix. TCRdb reprocessed the 5' RACE reads with MiXCR, giving one entry per CDR3 protein. The sample lists about 500,000 distinct CDR3 sequences, around 24% occurring once. These data also formed part of another study, on T cells of mothers and their children. That paper states: The sample comes from nine or ten healthy Caucasian donors: mothers and children.

The clonotype originates from a boy aged 5-17 years in good health. The sample comprised blood.

The CDR3 is CASSATSLQYF. The CDR3 bases are TGTGCCAGCAGCGCCACTAGCTTGCAGTATTTT. The chain is built from TRBV7-2 and TRBJ2-3; the D gene is possibly TRBD2 (6 bases). V was clipped by 5 bases and J by 11 bases, with 11 bases between them. CDR1 is SGHTA and CDR2 is FQGNSA in the germline V gene. The CDR3 runs to 11 residues.